Each of the 10 T cell receptor beta chains below was sequenced from the same sample in a study of PD-1 blockade in classical Hodgkin lymphoma. The data were produced by immunoSEQ multiplex PCR, yet TCRdb's version contains in-frame clones alone and is incomplete. The sample has about 41,000 clones; over 70% are singletons. No patient escaped relapse after autologous stem cell transplantation, and brentuximab vedotin exposure varied. Sequenced material: peripheral blood mononuclear cells (PBMCs), taken at baseline. The receptors originated from a human donor with classical Hodgkin lymphoma.

This chain connects TRBV9 to TRBJ2-1, with D maybe TRBD2 (7 bases). The germline V gene encodes CDR1 SGDLS and CDR2 YYNGEE. This CDR3 is built from 15 residues. Between the trimmed V and J ends, which lost 3 bases and 3 bases, there was a span of 13 bases. In DNA, the CDR3 is TGTGCCAGCAGCGAGGGGGGGACTTACTACAATGAGCAGTTCTTC. Its translation: CASSEGGTYYNEQFF.

The chain couples TRBV30 to TRBJ2-2; possibly TRBD1 for D (6 bases). V lost 4 bases, J lost 0 bases, and 9 bases lay in between. The CDR3 has 14 residues. The germline CDR1 and CDR2 sequences are GTSNPN and SVGIG (reference sequence). CDR3 bases: TGTGCCTGGATGACAGGCCCGAACACCGGGGAGCTGTTTTTT. This gives the protein CAWMTGPNTGELFF.

This sequence joins TRBV7-2 and TRBJ2-7; 7 nucleotides match TRBD2. The CDR3 extends over 14 amino acids. Germline CDR1 reads SGHTA; CDR2 reads FQGNSA. The V and J ends lost 0 bases and 3 bases, in that order; junction bases with no gene match: 2. The CDR3 sequence: CASSLAGGSYEQYF. CDR3 in DNA: TGTGCCAGCAGCTTAGCGGGGGGGAGCTACGAGCAGTACTTC.

The J gene is TRBJ2-5, the V gene TRBV7-9; tentative D call: TRBD1 (7 bases). Germline V gene sequence: CDR1 SEHNR, CDR2 FQNEAQ (reference sequence). The CDR3 contains 12 residues. In nucleotides, the CDR3 is TGTGCTACCAGGGGGGTTCCAGAGACCCAGTACTTC. Translating gives CATRGVPETQYF.

This chain links TRBV28 with TRBJ1-2; D gene unclear. The CDR3 is 12 amino acids. CDR1 MDHEN and CDR2 SYDVKM come from the germline V gene. Trimming shortened V by 2 bases and J by 5 bases, and 6 bases separated the two germline ends. The chain's CDR3 is CASSLGEYGYTF. The CDR3 DNA is TGTGCCAGCAGTTTAGGGGAGTATGGCTACACCTTC.

The chain has TRBV7-9 and TRBJ1-1, with D perhaps matching TRBD1 (5 bases). Trimming removed 5 bases at V and 0 bases at J, with 13 bases between. The CDR3 length is 15 residues. Germline values: CDR1 SEHNR, CDR2 FQNEAQ (reference sequence). CDR3 loop: CASSPRGVLNTEAFF. The CDR3, as DNA: TGTGCCAGCAGCCCGAGGGGCGTATTGAACACTGAAGCTTTCTTT.

This rearrangement joins TRBV10-1 to TRBJ2-7, with a tentative D call TRBD2 (7 bases). The CDR3 is 13 amino acids. The ends were cut back, 8 bases at V and 6 bases at J, with 17 bases in the middle. Germline CDR1 and CDR2: WNHNN and SYGVQD (reference sequence). The CDR3, as DNA: TGCGCCAGCCGCCCGGGGGGCGGGAGCGAGCAGTACTTC. Amino acids: CASRPGGGSEQYF.

This chain joins TRBV5-5 and TRBJ2-1; 8 bases are shared with TRBD2. The CDR3 extends over 15 amino acids. Germline values: CDR1 SGHKS, CDR2 YYEKEE (reference sequence). Unmatched junction bases numbered 13, after V lost 6 bases and J lost 8 bases. As DNA, the CDR3 is TGTGCCAGCACCAGGTTCGGGGGGGATATGGATGAGCAGTTCTTC. This encodes CASTRFGGDMDEQFF.

The J gene is TRBJ1-5, the V gene TRBV6-1, with 9 positions matching TRBD1. Germline CDR1 MNHNS, CDR2 SASEGT. The CDR3 has 15 amino acids. V shed 6 bases and J 6 bases; nucleotides not matched to a gene: 9. The CDR3 reads CASSQRTGDLQPQHF. The CDR3 coding sequence is TGTGCCAGCAGCCAACGGACAGGGGATCTTCAGCCCCAGCATTTT.

This chain connects TRBV9 to TRBJ2-1, with 11 bases matching TRBD2. Germline V gene lookup returns CDR1 SGDLS and CDR2 YYNGEE. This CDR3 spans 16 amino acids. V lost 0 bases to trimming and J lost 5 bases; unmatched junction nucleotides: 4. In DNA form, the CDR3 reads TGTGCCAGCAGCGTAGCTTTGACTAGCGGGGACAATGAGCAGTTCTTC. Translation gives CASSVALTSGDNEQFF.